The following is a T cell receptor (beta chain) sequence with its context. The data were taken from a study of Graves' ophthalmopathy and Graves' hyperthyroidism. V lost 6 bases and J 5 bases, leaving 16 bases between the germline ends. The CDR3 spans 14 residues. Germline V gene data show CDR1 as SEHNR and CDR2 as FQNEAQ (reference sequence). RNA transcripts were the source from which TCR beta CDR3 regions were amplified. First-round RT-PCR with HTBI primers preceded a second-round multiplex PCR. A single record per CDR3 protein comes from TCRdb applying MiXCR to the multiplex PCR reads. The table shows around 660,000 distinct CDR3 sequences, with about two fifths occurring only once.

Sequenced material: peripheral blood. The chain recombines TRBV7-9 with TRBJ2-5, with unresolved D. The receptor was isolated from an adult man with Graves' ophthalmopathy. This CDR3 is CASSFTVGYETQYF. The CDR3 nucleotides are TGTGCCAGCAGTTTCACCGTGGGGTACGAGACCCAGTACTTC.